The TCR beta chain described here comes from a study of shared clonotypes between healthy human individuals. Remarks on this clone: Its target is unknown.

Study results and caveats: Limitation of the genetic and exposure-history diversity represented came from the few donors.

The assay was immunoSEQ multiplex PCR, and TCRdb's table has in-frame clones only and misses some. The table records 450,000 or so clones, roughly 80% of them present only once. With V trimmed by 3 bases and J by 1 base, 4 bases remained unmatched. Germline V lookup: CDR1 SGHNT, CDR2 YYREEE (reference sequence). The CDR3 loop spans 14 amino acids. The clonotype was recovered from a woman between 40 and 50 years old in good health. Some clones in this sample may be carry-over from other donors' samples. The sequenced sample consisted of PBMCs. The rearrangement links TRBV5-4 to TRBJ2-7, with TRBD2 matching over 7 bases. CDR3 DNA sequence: TGTGCCAGCAGCTCACCCGGGGGGTCCTACGAGCAGTACTTC. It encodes CASSSPGGSYEQYF.